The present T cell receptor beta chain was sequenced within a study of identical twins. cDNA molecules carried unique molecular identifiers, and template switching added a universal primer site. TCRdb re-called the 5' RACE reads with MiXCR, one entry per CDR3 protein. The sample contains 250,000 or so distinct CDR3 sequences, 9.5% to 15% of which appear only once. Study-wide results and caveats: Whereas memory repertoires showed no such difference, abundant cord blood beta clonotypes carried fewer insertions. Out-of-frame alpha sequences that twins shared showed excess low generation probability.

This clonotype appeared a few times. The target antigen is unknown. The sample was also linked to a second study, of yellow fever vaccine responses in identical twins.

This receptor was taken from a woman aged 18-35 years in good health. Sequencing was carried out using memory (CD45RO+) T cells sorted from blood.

The CDR3 reads CASSHRGAEPTYNEQFF. CDR3 DNA sequence: TGTGCCAGTAGTCACCGGGGGGCAGAGCCTACCTACAATGAGCAGTTCTTC. The chain has TRBV19 and TRBJ2-1; D is perhaps TRBD2 (7 bases). The germline CDR1 and CDR2 sequences are LNHDA and SQIVND (reference sequence). This CDR3 region has 17 residues. The germline V and J ends were trimmed by 5 bases and 2 bases, with 19 bases remaining between them.